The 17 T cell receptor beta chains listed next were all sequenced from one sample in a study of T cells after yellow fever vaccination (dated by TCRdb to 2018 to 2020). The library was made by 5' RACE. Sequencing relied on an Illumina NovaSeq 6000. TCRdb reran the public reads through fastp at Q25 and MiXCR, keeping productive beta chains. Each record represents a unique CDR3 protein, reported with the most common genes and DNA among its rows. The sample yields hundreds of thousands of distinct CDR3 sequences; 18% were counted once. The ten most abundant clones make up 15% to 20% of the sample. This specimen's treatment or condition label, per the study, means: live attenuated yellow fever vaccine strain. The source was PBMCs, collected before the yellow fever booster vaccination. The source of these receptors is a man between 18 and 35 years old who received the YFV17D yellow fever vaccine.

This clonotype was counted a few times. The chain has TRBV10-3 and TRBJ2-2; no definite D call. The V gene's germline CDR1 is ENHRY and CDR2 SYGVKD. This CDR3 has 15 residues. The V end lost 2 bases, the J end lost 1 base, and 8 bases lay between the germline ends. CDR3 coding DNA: TGTGCCATCAGTGAGGACACGTTGAACACCGGGGAGCTGTTTTTT. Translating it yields CAISEDTLNTGELFF.

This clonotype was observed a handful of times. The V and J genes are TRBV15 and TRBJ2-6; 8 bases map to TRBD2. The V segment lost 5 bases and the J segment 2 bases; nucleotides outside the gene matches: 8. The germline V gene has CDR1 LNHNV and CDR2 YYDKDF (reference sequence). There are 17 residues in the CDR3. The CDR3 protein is CATSSRAGGPGANVLTF. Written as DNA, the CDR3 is TGTGCCACCAGCTCCCGGGCGGGGGGCCCTGGGGCCAACGTCCTGACTTTC.

In DNA, the CDR3 is TGCAGCGTTGAAGTGGGCTTCGAGACCCAGTACTTC. It codes for CSVEVGFETQYF. This chain links TRBV29-1 with TRBJ2-5; no reliable D call. V was shortened by 1 base and J by 5 bases, with 8 bases between the two germline ends. This CDR3 spans 12 amino acids. In germline, CDR1 is SQVTM, CDR2 ANQGSEA.

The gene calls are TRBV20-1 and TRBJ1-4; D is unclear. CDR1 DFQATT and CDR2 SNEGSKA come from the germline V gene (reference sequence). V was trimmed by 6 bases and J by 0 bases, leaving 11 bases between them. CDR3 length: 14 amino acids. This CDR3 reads CSATDASTNEKLFF. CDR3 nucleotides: TGCAGTGCAACGGACGCCTCAACTAATGAAAAACTGTTTTTT.

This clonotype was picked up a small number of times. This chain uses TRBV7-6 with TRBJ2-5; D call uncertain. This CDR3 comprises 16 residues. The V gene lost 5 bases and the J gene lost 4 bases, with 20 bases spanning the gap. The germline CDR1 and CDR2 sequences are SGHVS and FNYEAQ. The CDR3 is CASSLGGSTAGETQYF. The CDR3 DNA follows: TGTGCCAGCAGCCTGGGTGGATCAACGGCTGGAGAGACCCAGTACTTC.

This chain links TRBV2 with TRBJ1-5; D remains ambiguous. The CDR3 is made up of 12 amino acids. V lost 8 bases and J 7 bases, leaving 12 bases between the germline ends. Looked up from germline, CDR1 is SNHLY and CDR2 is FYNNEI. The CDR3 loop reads CASSRSEQPQHF. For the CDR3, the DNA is TGTGCCAGCTCTCGATCCGAACAGCCCCAGCATTTT.

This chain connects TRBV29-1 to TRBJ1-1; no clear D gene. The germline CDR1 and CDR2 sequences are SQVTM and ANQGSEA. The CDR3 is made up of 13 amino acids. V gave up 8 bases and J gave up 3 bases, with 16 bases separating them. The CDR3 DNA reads TGCAGCACCTCCGCGGGAGTGGACACTGAAGCTTTCTTT. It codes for CSTSAGVDTEAFF. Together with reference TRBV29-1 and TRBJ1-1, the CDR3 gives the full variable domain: SAVISQKPSRDICQRGTSLTIQCQVDSQVTMMFWYRQQPGQSLTLIATANQGSEATYESGFVIDKFPISRPNLTFSTLTVSNMSPEDSSIYLCSTSAGVDTEAFFGQGTRLTVV.

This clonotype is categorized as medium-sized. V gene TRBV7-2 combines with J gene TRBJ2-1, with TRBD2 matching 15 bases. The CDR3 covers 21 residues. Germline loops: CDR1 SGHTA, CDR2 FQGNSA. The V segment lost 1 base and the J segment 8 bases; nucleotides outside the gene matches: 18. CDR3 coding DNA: TGTGCCAGCAGCTTAGAACACCCTTGGACTAGCGGGGGGGGTTTTCTCGATGAGCAGTTCTTC. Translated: CASSLEHPWTSGGGFLDEQFF.

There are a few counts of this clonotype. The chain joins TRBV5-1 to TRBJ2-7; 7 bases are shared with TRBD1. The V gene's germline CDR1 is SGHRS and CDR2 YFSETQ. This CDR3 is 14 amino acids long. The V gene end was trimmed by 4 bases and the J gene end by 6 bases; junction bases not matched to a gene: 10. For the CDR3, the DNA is TGCGCCAGCAGCCGGGACAGTCTTCTGGCCGAGCAGTACTTC. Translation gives CASSRDSLLAEQYF. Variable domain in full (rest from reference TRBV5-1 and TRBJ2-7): KAGVTQTPRYLIKTRGQQVTLSCSPISGHRSVSWYQQTPGQGLQFLFEYFSETQRNKGNFPGRFSGRQFSNSRSEMNVSTLELGDSALYLCASSRDSLLAEQYFGPGTRLTVT.

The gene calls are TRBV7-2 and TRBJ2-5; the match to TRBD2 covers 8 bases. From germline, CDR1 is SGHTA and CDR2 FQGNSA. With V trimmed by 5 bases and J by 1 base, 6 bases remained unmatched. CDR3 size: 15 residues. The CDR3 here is CASSPIAGIQETQYF. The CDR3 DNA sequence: TGTGCCAGCAGCCCTATAGCGGGGATCCAAGAGACCCAGTACTTC.

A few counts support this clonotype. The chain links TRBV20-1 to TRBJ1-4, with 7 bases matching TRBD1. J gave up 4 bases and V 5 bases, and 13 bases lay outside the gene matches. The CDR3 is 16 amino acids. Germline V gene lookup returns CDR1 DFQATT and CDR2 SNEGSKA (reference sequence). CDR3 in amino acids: CSAPGIGQEYNEKLFF. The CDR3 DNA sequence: TGCAGTGCTCCCGGAATTGGACAGGAGTATAATGAAAAACTGTTTTTT.

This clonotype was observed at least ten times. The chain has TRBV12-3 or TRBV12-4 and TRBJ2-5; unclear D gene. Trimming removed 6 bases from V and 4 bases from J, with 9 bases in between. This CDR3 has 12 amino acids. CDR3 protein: CASRSTIETQYF. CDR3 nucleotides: TGTGCCAGCAGGTCAACGATAGAGACCCAGTACTTC.

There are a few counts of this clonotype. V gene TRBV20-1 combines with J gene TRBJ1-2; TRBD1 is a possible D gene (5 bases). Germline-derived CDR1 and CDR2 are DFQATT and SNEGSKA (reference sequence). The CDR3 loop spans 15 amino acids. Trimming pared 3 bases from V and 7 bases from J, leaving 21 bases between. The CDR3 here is CSARHTPRGLIGYTF. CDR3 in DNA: TGCAGTGCTAGGCATACCCCCCGGGGACTAATTGGCTACACCTTC.

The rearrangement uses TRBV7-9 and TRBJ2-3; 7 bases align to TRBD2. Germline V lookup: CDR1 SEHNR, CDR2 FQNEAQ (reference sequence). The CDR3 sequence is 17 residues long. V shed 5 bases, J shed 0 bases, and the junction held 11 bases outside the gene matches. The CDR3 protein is CASSAVRPAGSTDTQYF. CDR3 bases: TGTGCCAGCAGCGCCGTAAGGCCAGCGGGGAGCACAGATACGCAGTATTTT.

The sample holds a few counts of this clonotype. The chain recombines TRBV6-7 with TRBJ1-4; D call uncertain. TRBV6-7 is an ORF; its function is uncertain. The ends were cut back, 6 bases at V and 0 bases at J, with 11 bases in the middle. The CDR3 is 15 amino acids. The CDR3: CASRGDGATNEKLFF. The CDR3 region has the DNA TGTGCCAGCAGAGGCGACGGTGCAACTAATGAAAAACTGTTTTTT.

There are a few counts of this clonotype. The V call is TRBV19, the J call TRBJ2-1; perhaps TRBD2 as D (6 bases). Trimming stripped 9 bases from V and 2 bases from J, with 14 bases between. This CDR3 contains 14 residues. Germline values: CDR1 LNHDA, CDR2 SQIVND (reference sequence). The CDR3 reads CASRLASPYNEQFF. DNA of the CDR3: TGTGCCAGCCGTCTAGCGTCCCCCTACAATGAGCAGTTCTTC. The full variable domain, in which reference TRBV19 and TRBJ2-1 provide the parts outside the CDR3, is DGGITQSPKYLFRKEGQNVTLSCEQNLNHDAMYWYRQDPGQGLRLIYYSQIVNDFQKGDIAEGYSVSREKKESFPLTVTSAQKNPTAFYLCASRLASPYNEQFFGPGTRLTVL.

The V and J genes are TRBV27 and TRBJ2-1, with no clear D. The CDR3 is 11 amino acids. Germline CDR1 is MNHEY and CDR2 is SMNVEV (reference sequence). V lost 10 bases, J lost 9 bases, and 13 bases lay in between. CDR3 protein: CATIYAGEQFF. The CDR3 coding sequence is TGTGCCACCATCTATGCTGGTGAGCAGTTCTTC.